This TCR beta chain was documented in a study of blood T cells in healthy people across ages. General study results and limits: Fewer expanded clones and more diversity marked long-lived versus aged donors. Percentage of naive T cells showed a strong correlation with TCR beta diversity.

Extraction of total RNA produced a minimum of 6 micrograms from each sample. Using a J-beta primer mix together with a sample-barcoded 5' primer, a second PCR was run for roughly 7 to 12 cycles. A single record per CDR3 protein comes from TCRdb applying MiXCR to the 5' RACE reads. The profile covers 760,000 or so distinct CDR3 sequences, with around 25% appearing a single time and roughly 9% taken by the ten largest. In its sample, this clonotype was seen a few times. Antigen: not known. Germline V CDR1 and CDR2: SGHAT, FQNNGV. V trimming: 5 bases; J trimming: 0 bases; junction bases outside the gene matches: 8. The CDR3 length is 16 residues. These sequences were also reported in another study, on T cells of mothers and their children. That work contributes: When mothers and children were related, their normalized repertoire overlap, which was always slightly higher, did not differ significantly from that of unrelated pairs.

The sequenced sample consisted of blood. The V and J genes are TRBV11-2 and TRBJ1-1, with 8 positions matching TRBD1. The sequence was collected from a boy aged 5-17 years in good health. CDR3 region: CASSPVGDRLNTEAFF. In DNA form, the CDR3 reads TGTGCCAGCAGCCCAGTCGGGGACAGGCTGAACACTGAAGCTTTCTTT.